The 6 T cell receptor beta chains reported below all come from one sample, sequenced in a study of blood T cell repertoires in COVID-19. Here immunoSEQ multiplex PCR was the method, and the copy in TCRdb shows in-frame clones only, minus some. There are hundreds of thousands of clones in the sample; 80% to 90% occur only once, and approximately 1.3% lies in the top ten. Sample: peripheral blood. Source of these receptors: an older man with acute or convalescent COVID-19.

The chain couples TRBV5-1 to TRBJ2-5, with D possibly being TRBD2 (5 bases). The germline V gene encodes CDR1 SGHRS and CDR2 YFSETQ. The V end was cut by 4 bases, the J end by 6 bases, with 16 bases between. CDR3 length equals 14 residues. DNA of the CDR3: TGCGCCAGCAGCCAAAGCGGAGAAAGAAAGACCCAGTACTTC. This translates into CASSQSGERKTQYF.

The chain is built from TRBV19 and TRBJ2-7; maybe TRBD2 (5 bases). Trimming removed 5 bases from V and 3 bases from J, with 17 bases in between. The CDR3 covers 15 residues. The germline V gene has CDR1 LNHDA and CDR2 SQIVND (reference sequence). The CDR3 coding sequence is TGTGCCAGTAGTGTAGGTAGCGAGCCCTACTACGAGCAGTACTTC. Protein sequence: CASSVGSEPYYEQYF.

The chain is built from TRBV12-3 or TRBV12-4 and TRBJ1-1; 8 bases are shared with TRBD1. CDR3 length: 13 residues. V lost 0 bases and J lost 8; bases outside the gene matches: 2. Here the CDR3 reads CASSLATGGEAFF. For the CDR3, the DNA is TGTGCCAGCAGTTTAGCTACAGGGGGAGAAGCTTTCTTT.

A few counts support this clone. J is TRBJ2-2 and V is TRBV4-1; D may be TRBD2 (5 bases). Germline CDR1 is MGHRA and CDR2 is YSYEKL. The CDR3 consists of 15 residues. The V and J ends lost 3 bases and 5 bases respectively, with 13 bases between them. CDR3 sequence: CASSHSLRETGELFF. The CDR3 DNA reads as TGCGCCAGCAGCCATTCCCTTAGGGAGACCGGGGAGCTGTTTTTT.

V gene TRBV6-5 combines with J gene TRBJ2-7; D is possibly TRBD1 (5 bases). The V and J ends lost 7 bases and 3 bases respectively, with 7 bases between them. Germline CDR1 is MNHEY and CDR2 is SVGAGI. The CDR3 contains 11 residues. CDR3 loop: CASKGNYEQYF. The DNA of the CDR3 is TGTGCCAGCAAGGGGAACTACGAGCAGTACTTC.

The gene calls are TRBV18 and TRBJ2-6; 7 positions match TRBD2. Germline lookup yields CDR1 KGHSH and CDR2 LQKENI. CDR3 size: 13 residues. V shed 8 bases, J shed 6 bases, and the junction held 4 bases outside the gene matches. The CDR3 sequence is CASAGGKANVLTF. DNA of the CDR3: TGTGCCAGCGCCGGGGGGAAGGCCAACGTCCTGACTTTC.